The 21 T cell receptor beta chains reported below all come from one sample, sequenced in a study of blood T cell repertoires in COVID-19. The assay was immunoSEQ multiplex PCR, and TCRdb's table has in-frame clones only and misses some. This sample has about 77,000 clones, with 70% to 80% found just once. The sample was peripheral blood. The receptor source for this set is a man in his 70s with active or convalescent COVID-19.

CDR3 in amino acids: CSVEDFTGSPNEQFF. The DNA of the CDR3 is TGCAGCGTTGAAGATTTTACAGGGTCCCCCAATGAGCAGTTCTTC. This chain links TRBV29-1 with TRBJ2-1; D perhaps matches TRBD1 (6 bases). This CDR3 contains 15 residues. V was clipped by 0 bases and J by 6 bases, with 15 bases between them. Germline-derived CDR1 and CDR2 are SQVTM and ANQGSEA.

This sequence joins TRBV6-1 and TRBJ2-3; D might be TRBD2 (5 bases). From germline, CDR1 is MNHNS and CDR2 SASEGT. The V end lost 1 base, the J end lost 1 base, and 12 bases lay between the germline ends. CDR3 length: 16 amino acids. The CDR3 sequence is CASSEDGGGGTDTQYF. CDR3 in DNA: TGTGCCAGCAGTGAAGACGGAGGAGGTGGCACAGATACGCAGTATTTT.

V gene TRBV3-1 (or the pseudogene TRBV3-2) combines with J gene TRBJ2-7; maybe TRBD2 (5 bases). The germline V gene has CDR1 LGHDT and CDR2 YNNKEL (reference sequence). CDR3 length: 13 amino acids. V was trimmed by 0 bases and J by 6 bases, leaving 9 bases between them. The CDR3 DNA follows: TGTGCCAGCAGCCAAGAAGGTGGAGGCGAGCAGTACTTC. Translated, it gives CASSQEGGGEQYF.

The chain is built from TRBV19 and TRBJ1-1; no clear D. Trimming removed 5 bases from V and 2 bases from J, with 6 bases in between. CDR3 length: 12 amino acids. The germline CDR1 and CDR2 sequences are LNHDA and SQIVND (reference sequence). CDR3 bases: TGTGCCAGTAGTGAGAGCAACACTGAAGCTTTCTTT. Amino acids: CASSESNTEAFF.

The rearrangement links TRBV7-9 to TRBJ2-5; D gene uncertain. Per germline, CDR1 SEHNR and CDR2 FQNEAQ (reference sequence). The V and J ends lost 2 bases and 5 bases respectively, with 6 bases between them. The CDR3 has 12 residues. DNA of the CDR3: TGTGCCAGCAGCTTATCTCGGGAGACCCAGTACTTC. Translated, it gives CASSLSRETQYF.

The chain employs TRBV12-5 and TRBJ1-1; maybe TRBD1 (5 bases). CDR3 size: 13 residues. V was shortened by 2 bases and J by 6 bases, with 10 bases between the two germline ends. CDR1 and CDR2 from the germline V gene are LGHNT and FRNRAP. The CDR3 here is CASGLTGGAEAFF. The CDR3 region has the DNA TGTGCTAGTGGTTTGACTGGGGGGGCTGAAGCTTTCTTT.

The chain joins TRBV7-9 to TRBJ1-1; D ambiguous. This CDR3 region has 14 residues. The germline V and J ends were trimmed by 1 base and 3 bases, with 9 bases remaining between them. Germline CDR1 reads SEHNR; CDR2 reads FQNEAQ (reference sequence). The chain's CDR3 is CASSLDGQYTEAFF. The CDR3 DNA sequence: TGTGCCAGCAGCTTAGATGGGCAGTACACTGAAGCTTTCTTT.

The chain combines TRBV5-5 with TRBJ2-3; 7 positions match TRBD2. This CDR3 region has 13 residues. With 7 bases clipped from V and 1 base from J, the junction kept 3 bases outside the gene matches. Germline loops: CDR1 SGHKS, CDR2 YYEKEE (reference sequence). CDR3 nucleotide sequence: TGTGCCAGCCTCCTAGCGGGCACAGATACGCAGTATTTT. Translation: CASLLAGTDTQYF.

The chain combines TRBV5-1 with TRBJ1-4; 8 bases agree with TRBD1. Germline values: CDR1 SGHRS, CDR2 YFSETQ. CDR3 length: 15 residues. Unmatched junction bases numbered 4, after V lost 3 bases and J lost 3 bases. The CDR3 DNA sequence: TGCGCCAGCAGCTCGCAGGGGGCGGCTAATGAAAAACTGTTTTTT. Its translation is CASSSQGAANEKLFF. The complete variable domain, with remaining parts taken from reference TRBV5-1 and TRBJ1-4, reads KAGVTQTPRYLIKTRGQQVTLSCSPISGHRSVSWYQQTPGQGLQFLFEYFSETQRNKGNFPGRFSGRQFSNSRSEMNVSTLELGDSALYLCASSSQGAANEKLFFGSGTQLSVL.

The gene calls are TRBV12-3 or TRBV12-4 and TRBJ2-7; D is ambiguous. Deletions cut 2 bases from V and 3 bases from J, with 8 bases between. This CDR3 has 13 amino acids. As DNA, the CDR3 is TGTGCCAGCAGTTTACGACAAAACTACGAGCAGTACTTC. Translation gives CASSLRQNYEQYF.

The chain combines TRBV28 with TRBJ1-5; D uncertain. V lost 7 bases, J lost 9 bases, and 10 bases lay in between. This CDR3 is 11 amino acids long. The germline gives CDR1 MDHEN, CDR2 SYDVKM. The CDR3 coding sequence is TGTGCCAGCACCCGGGTGGGGCCCCAGCATTTT. Amino acid sequence: CASTRVGPQHF.

The count of this clone is one. The V and J genes are TRBV11-2 and TRBJ1-3; D gene ambiguous. The CDR3 is 16 amino acids. CDR1 and CDR2 from the germline V gene are SGHAT and FQNNGV. V lost 4 bases and J 4 bases, leaving 17 bases between the germline ends. The CDR3 DNA follows: TGTGCCAGCAGCTCTTTCACCGGGAACCTCGGAAACACCATATATTTT. Its protein product is CASSSFTGNLGNTIYF.

The rearrangement links TRBV6-5 to TRBJ2-2; 7 bases are a match to TRBD2. Unmatched junction bases numbered 10, after V lost 8 bases and J lost 7 bases. This CDR3 contains 14 residues. Germline values: CDR1 MNHEY, CDR2 SVGAGI. The CDR3 DNA is TGTGCCAGCGATCGGGGGGACGGTGTCGGGGAGCTGTTTTTT. It translates to CASDRGDGVGELFF.

This chain links TRBV7-3 with TRBJ1-3; 7 nucleotides align to TRBD1. Germline V lookup: CDR1 SGHTA, CDR2 FQGTGA. The CDR3 has 14 amino acids. V trimming: 3 bases; J trimming: 2 bases; junction bases outside the gene matches: 1. CDR3 protein: CASSLGQPGNTIYF. The CDR3 bases are TGTGCCAGCAGCTTGGGACAGCCTGGAAACACCATATATTTT.

This rearrangement joins TRBV2 to TRBJ1-4; 7 positions match TRBD1. J lost 7 bases, V lost 7 bases, and 6 bases had no gene match. The germline V gene has CDR1 SNHLY and CDR2 FYNNEI. The CDR3 runs 13 residues. Here the CDR3 reads CASIRDRREKLFF. The CDR3 DNA follows: TGTGCCAGCATACGGGACAGACGTGAAAAACTGTTTTTT.

The chain couples TRBV24-1 to TRBJ1-1; TRBD1 is a possible D gene (6 bases). The CDR3 is 16 residues long. Germline V gene lookup returns CDR1 KGHDR and CDR2 SFDVKD. The V and J ends lost 4 bases and 4 bases respectively, with 18 bases between them. The DNA of the CDR3 is TGTGCCACCAGTGAGAGGACAGATCCTAACGGCACTGAAGCTTTCTTT. Translation gives CATSERTDPNGTEAFF.

V is TRBV20-1 and J is TRBJ1-5, with TRBD1 identical over 12 bases. This CDR3 has 18 residues. CDR1 is DFQATT and CDR2 is SNEGSKA in the germline V gene (reference sequence). Trimming took 3 bases from V and 5 from J; bases not matched to a gene: 14. DNA for the CDR3: TGCAGTGCTAGTATCCGGGACAGGGGGCATAGGAGGGATCAGCCCCAGCATTTT. Its protein is CSASIRDRGHRRDQPQHF.

The chain combines TRBV5-4 with TRBJ2-3; TRBD2 matches at 12 bases. Per germline, CDR1 SGHNT and CDR2 YYREEE (reference sequence). V was pared by 5 bases and J by 6 bases, with 10 bases of the junction left unmatched. CDR3 length: 16 residues. In nucleotides, the CDR3 is TGTGCCAGCAGTTTGACTAGCGGGGGAGGGAGGGATACGCAGTATTTT. Translated, it gives CASSLTSGGGRDTQYF. Based on the CDR3 plus reference TRBV5-4 and TRBJ2-3, the full variable domain is ETGVTQSPTHLIKTRGQQVTLRCSSQSGHNTVSWYQQALGQGPQFIFQYYREEENGRGNFPPRFSGLQFPNYSSELNVNALELDDSALYLCASSLTSGGGRDTQYFGPGTRLTVL.

This clone was detected only a few times. The gene calls are TRBV19 and TRBJ1-1; D gene ambiguous. Trimming cost V 5 bases and J 5 bases, with 15 bases left between them. Germline lookup yields CDR1 LNHDA and CDR2 SQIVND (reference sequence). This CDR3 is 14 amino acids long. The CDR3 reads CASSVASVQTEAFF. Here the CDR3 DNA reads TGTGCCAGTAGTGTCGCCTCGGTCCAAACTGAAGCTTTCTTT. The entire variable domain, with the rest obtained from reference TRBV19 and TRBJ1-1, is as follows: DGGITQSPKYLFRKEGQNVTLSCEQNLNHDAMYWYRQDPGQGLRLIYYSQIVNDFQKGDIAEGYSVSREKKESFPLTVTSAQKNPTAFYLCASSVASVQTEAFFGQGTRLTVV.

CDR3 nucleotides: TGTGCCAGCAGCTTAGGAGGTCTTGAGACCCAGTACTTC. Translating gives CASSLGGLETQYF. The rearrangement links TRBV5-6 to TRBJ2-5, with D perhaps TRBD2 (5 bases). The CDR3 covers 13 residues. Germline CDR1 SGHDT, CDR2 YYEEEE. The V gene lost 2 bases and the J gene lost 5 bases, with 10 bases spanning the gap. The complete variable domain, with remaining parts taken from reference TRBV5-6 and TRBJ2-5, reads DAGVTQSPTHLIKTRGQQVTLRCSPKSGHDTVSWYQQALGQGPQFIFQYYEEEERQRGNFPDRFSGHQFPNYSSELNVNALLLGDSALYLCASSLGGLETQYFGPGTRLLVL.

V is TRBV30 and J is TRBJ1-5; D perhaps matches TRBD1 (5 bases). This CDR3 has 13 residues. Trimming took 0 bases from V and 5 from J, leaving 8 bases between them. Germline lookup yields CDR1 GTSNPN and CDR2 SVGIG (reference sequence). CDR3 amino acids: CAWSVAGDQPQHF. The CDR3 bases are TGTGCCTGGAGTGTTGCGGGGGATCAGCCCCAGCATTTT.